This T cell receptor beta chain was obtained from a study of blood T cell repertoires in COVID-19. Study background: From T cells, B-cell-depleted T cells, or PBMCs came the material, which was cDNA or gDNA.

Method: immunoSEQ multiplex PCR; TCRdb's copy keeps in-frame clones and lacks some. Found here are more than 60,000 clones, 80% to 90% of them singletons; the top ten hold 4.4%. CDR1 GTSNPN and CDR2 SVGIG come from the germline V gene (reference sequence). The CDR3 is made up of 11 amino acids. V lost 2 bases and J 12 bases, leaving 11 bases between the germline ends. This receptor was identified in a man aged 45-65 years with active COVID-19. Specimen: peripheral blood. The V gene is TRBV30, the J gene TRBJ1-3, with D unresolved. For the CDR3, the DNA is TGTGCCTGGAGTCCCTCTTCGTACATATATTTT. It is translated as CAWSPSSYIYF.